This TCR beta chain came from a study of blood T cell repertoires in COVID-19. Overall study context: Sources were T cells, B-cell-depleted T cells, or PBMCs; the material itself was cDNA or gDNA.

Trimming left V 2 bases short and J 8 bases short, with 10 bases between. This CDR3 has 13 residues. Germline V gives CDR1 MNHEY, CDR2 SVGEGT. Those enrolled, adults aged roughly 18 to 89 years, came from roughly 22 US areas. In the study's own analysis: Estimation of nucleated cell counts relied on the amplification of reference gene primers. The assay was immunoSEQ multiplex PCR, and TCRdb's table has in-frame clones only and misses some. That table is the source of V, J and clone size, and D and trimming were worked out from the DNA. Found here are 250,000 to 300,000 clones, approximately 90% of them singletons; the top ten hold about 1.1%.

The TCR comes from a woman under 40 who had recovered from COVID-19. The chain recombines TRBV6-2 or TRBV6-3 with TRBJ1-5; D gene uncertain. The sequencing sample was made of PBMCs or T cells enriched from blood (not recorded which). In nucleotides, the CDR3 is TGTGCCAGCAGTTACGGAGATGAGGAGCCCCAGCATTTT. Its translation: CASSYGDEEPQHF.